These 9 T cell receptor beta chains were sequenced from one sample in a study of a mutant IDH1 vaccine in newly diagnosed glioma. Sequencing used immunoSEQ multiplex PCR; TCRdb keeps in-frame clones, though not all of them. The sample shows over 65,000 clones, roughly 83% of them seen only once. These receptors lack a known antigen. Time point described: week 35, safety follow-up. The study gave 300 ug of mutant IDH1 20-mer peptide per vaccine dose, with topical imiquimod. This specimen consisted of PBMCs, obtained from a glioma patient whose treatment included an IDH1 peptide vaccine. Source of these receptors: a man younger than 35 with glioma.

The chain links TRBV9 to TRBJ2-2; 8 bases align to TRBD2. J lost 2 bases, V lost 4 bases, and 7 bases had no gene match. CDR1 and CDR2 from the germline V gene are SGDLS and YYNGEE. This CDR3 has 16 amino acids. The CDR3 coding sequence is TGTGCCAGCAGCCTTGACGGGGGGGTAAACACCGGGGAGCTGTTTTTT. Protein sequence: CASSLDGGVNTGELFF.

The V and J genes are TRBV7-9 and TRBJ1-2; D not resolved. The germline gives CDR1 SEHNR, CDR2 FQNEAQ (reference sequence). V was shortened by 5 bases and J by 4 bases, with 14 bases between the two germline ends. The CDR3 is made up of 14 amino acids. The CDR3 loop is CASSRPDRPYGYTF. The CDR3 bases are TGTGCCAGCAGCCGTCCGGACCGTCCCTATGGCTACACCTTC.

The V gene is TRBV10-3, the J gene TRBJ1-3; 10 nucleotides agree with TRBD1. The germline gives CDR1 ENHRY, CDR2 SYGVKD. This CDR3 region has 20 residues. V shed 0 bases, J shed 0 bases, and the junction held 11 bases outside the gene matches. CDR3 residues: CAISESPRGTGALSGNTIYF. CDR3 bases: TGTGCCATCAGTGAGTCGCCCCGGGGGACAGGGGCACTCTCTGGAAACACCATATATTTT.

J is TRBJ1-5 and V is TRBV19; no clear D gene. This CDR3 region has 17 residues. The germline V gene encodes CDR1 LNHDA and CDR2 SQIVND (reference sequence). V was trimmed by 3 bases and J by 0 bases, leaving 15 bases between them. CDR3 loop: CASSIRAAVYSNQPQHF. The CDR3 DNA is TGTGCCAGTAGTATTCGGGCAGCTGTTTATAGCAATCAGCCCCAGCATTTT.

This chain links TRBV5-6 with TRBJ1-1; weak D call: TRBD1 (5 bases). This CDR3 region has 12 residues. CDR1 is SGHDT and CDR2 is YYEEEE in the germline V gene. V gave up 2 bases and J gave up 7 bases, with 9 bases separating them. The CDR3 is CASSLMTDEAFF. In nucleotides, the CDR3 is TGTGCCAGCAGCTTAATGACAGATGAAGCTTTCTTT.

V gene TRBV4-1 combines with J gene TRBJ2-7, with D perhaps TRBD2 (5 bases). Deletions cut 0 bases from V and 4 bases from J, with 13 bases between. Germline CDR1 reads MGHRA; CDR2 reads YSYEKL. The CDR3 has 15 residues. The CDR3 is CASSQESIGEYEQYF. DNA for the CDR3: TGCGCCAGCAGCCAAGAGTCTATTGGGGAGTACGAGCAGTACTTC.

The chain uses TRBV29-1 and TRBJ2-6; D is possibly TRBD1 or TRBD2 (5 bases each). There are 19 residues in the CDR3. Germline V CDR1 and CDR2: SQVTM, ANQGSEA. The germline V and J ends were trimmed by 6 bases and 2 bases, with 26 bases remaining between them. The CDR3 DNA sequence: TGCAGCGTCGACGCGAATTGGGGCCTCGGGGTAACTGGGGCCAACGTCCTGACTTTC. Residues: CSVDANWGLGVTGANVLTF.

The gene calls are TRBV10-3 and TRBJ1-4; unclear D gene. V lost 2 bases and J 0 bases, leaving 10 bases between the germline ends. This CDR3 is built from 16 residues. Germline V lookup: CDR1 ENHRY, CDR2 SYGVKD. The CDR3 DNA sequence: TGTGCCATCAGTGAGCGGGGTCGGACAACTAATGAAAAACTGTTTTTT. This gives the protein CAISERGRTTNEKLFF.

The chain is built from TRBV4-3 and TRBJ2-1; a weak D match, TRBD2 (5 bases). Between the trimmed V and J ends, which lost 0 bases and 2 bases, there was a span of 11 bases. The CDR3 spans 16 residues. The germline V gene encodes CDR1 LGHNA and CDR2 YSLEER. The CDR3 nucleotides read TGCGCCAGCAGCCAAGATAGTGCTAGCCCCTACAATGAGCAGTTCTTC. Amino acid sequence: CASSQDSASPYNEQFF.